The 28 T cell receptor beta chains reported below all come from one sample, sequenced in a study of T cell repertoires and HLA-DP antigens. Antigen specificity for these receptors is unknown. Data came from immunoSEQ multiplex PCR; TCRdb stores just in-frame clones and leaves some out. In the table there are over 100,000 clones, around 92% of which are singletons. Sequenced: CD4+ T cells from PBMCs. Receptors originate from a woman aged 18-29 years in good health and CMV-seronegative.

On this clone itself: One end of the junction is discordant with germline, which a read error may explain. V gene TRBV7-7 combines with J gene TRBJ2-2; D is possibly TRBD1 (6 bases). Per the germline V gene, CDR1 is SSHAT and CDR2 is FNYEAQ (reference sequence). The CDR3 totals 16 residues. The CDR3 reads CASSLGGRINTGELFF. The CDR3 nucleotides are TGTGCTAGCAGCTTAGGGGGACGGATCAACACCGGGGAGCTGTTTTTT. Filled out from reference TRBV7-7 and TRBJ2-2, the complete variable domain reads GAGVSQSPRYKVTKRGQDVTLRCDPISSHATLYWYQQALGQGPEFLTYFNYEAQPDKSGLPSDRFSAERPEGSISTLTIQRTEQRDSAMYRCASSLGGRINTGELFFGEGSRLTVL.

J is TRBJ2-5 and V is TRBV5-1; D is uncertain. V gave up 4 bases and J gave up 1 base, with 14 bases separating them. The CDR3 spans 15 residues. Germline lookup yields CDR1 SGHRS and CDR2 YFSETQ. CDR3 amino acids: CASSLRARIQETQYF. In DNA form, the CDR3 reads TGCGCCAGCAGCCTTCGAGCTCGGATCCAAGAGACCCAGTACTTC.

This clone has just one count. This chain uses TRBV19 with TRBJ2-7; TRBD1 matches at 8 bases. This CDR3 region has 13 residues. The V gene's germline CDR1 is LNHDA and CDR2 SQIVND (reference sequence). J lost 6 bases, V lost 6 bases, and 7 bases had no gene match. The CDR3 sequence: CASSLGQGSEQYV. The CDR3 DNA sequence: TGTGCCAGTAGCCTCGGACAGGGCTCCGAGCAGTACGTC.

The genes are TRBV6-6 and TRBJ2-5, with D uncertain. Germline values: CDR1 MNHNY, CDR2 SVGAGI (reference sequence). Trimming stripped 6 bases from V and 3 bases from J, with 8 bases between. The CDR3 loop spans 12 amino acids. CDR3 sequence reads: CASSQKKETQYF. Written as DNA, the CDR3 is TGTGCCAGCAGCCAGAAGAAAGAGACCCAGTACTTC.

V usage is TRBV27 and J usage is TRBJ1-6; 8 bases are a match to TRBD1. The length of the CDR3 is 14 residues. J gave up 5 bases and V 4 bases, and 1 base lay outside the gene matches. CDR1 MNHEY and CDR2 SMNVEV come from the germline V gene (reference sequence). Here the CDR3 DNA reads TGTGCCAGCAGTTCGGACAGGGATAATTCACCCCTCCACTTT. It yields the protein CASSSDRDNSPLHF.

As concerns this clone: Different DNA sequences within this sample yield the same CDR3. CDR3 residues: CASSVGGQGNQPQHF. CDR3 DNA: TGTGCCAGCAGCGTGGGCGGACAGGGCAATCAGCCCCAGCATTTT. The chain has TRBV9 and TRBJ1-5; 7 bases map to TRBD1. The CDR3 totals 15 residues. Germline assignment: CDR1 SGDLS and CDR2 YYNGEE. The V gene end was trimmed by 2 bases and the J gene end by 2 bases; junction bases not matched to a gene: 4.

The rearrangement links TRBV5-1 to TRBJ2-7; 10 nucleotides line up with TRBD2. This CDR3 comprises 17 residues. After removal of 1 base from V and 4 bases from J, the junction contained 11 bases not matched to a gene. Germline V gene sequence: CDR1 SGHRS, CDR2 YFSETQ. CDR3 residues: CASSLLAGAVLSYEQYF. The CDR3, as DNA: TGCGCCAGCAGCTTGCTAGCGGGAGCAGTCTTAAGTTACGAGCAGTACTTC. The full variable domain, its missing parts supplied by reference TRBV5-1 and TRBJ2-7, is KAGVTQTPRYLIKTRGQQVTLSCSPISGHRSVSWYQQTPGQGLQFLFEYFSETQRNKGNFPGRFSGRQFSNSRSEMNVSTLELGDSALYLCASSLLAGAVLSYEQYFGPGTRLTVT.

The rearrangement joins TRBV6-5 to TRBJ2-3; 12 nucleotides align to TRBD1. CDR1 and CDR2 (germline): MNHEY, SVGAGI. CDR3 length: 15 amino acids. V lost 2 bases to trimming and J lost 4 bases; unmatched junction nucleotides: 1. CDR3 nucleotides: TGTGCCAGCAGTTACGGGACAGGGGGCGCAGATACGCAGTATTTT. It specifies CASSYGTGGADTQYF.

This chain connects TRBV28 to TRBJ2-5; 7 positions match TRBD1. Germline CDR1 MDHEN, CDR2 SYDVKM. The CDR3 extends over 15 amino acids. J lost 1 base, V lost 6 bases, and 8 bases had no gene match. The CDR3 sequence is CASSPIQGSQETQYF. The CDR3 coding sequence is TGTGCCAGCAGCCCTATACAGGGGTCCCAAGAGACCCAGTACTTC.

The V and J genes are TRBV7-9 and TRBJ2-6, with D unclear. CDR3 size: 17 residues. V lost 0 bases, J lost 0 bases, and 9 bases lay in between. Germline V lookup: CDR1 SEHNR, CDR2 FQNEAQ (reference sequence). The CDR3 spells CASSLALVLSGANVLTF. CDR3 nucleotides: TGTGCCAGCAGCTTAGCCCTGGTTCTCTCTGGGGCCAACGTCCTGACTTTC.

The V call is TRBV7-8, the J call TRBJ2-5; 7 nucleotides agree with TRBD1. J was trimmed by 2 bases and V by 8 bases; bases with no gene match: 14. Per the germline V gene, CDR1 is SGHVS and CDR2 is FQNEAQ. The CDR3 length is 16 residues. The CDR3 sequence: CASDFHRDSRQETQYF. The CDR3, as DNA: TGTGCCAGCGACTTCCACCGGGACAGCCGGCAAGAGACCCAGTACTTC.

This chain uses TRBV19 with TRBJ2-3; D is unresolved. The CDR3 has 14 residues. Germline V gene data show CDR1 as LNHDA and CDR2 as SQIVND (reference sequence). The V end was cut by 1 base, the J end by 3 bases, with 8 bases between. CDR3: CASSIAAMTDTQYF. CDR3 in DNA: TGTGCCAGTAGTATAGCTGCAATGACAGATACGCAGTATTTT.

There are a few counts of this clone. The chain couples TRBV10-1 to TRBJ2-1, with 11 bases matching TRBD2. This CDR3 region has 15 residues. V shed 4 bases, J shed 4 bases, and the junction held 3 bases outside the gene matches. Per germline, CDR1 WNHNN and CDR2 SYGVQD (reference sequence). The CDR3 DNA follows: TGCGCCAGCAGTGGGGCTAGCGGGGGGTACAATGAGCAGTTCTTC. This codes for CASSGASGGYNEQFF.

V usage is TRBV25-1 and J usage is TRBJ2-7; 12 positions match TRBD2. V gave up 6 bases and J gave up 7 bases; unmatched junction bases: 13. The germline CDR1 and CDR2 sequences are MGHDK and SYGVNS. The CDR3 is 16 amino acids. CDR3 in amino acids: CASRPTSGRVLREQYF. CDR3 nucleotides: TGTGCCAGCAGACCGACTAGCGGGAGAGTGTTAAGGGAGCAGTACTTC.

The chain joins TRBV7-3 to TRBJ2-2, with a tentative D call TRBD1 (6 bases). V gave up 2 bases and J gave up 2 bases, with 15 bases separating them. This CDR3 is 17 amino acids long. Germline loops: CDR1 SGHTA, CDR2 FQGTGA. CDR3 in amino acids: CASSLLSRDINTGELFF. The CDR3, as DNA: TGTGCCAGCAGCTTATTGTCCCGGGACATCAACACCGGGGAGCTGTTTTTT.

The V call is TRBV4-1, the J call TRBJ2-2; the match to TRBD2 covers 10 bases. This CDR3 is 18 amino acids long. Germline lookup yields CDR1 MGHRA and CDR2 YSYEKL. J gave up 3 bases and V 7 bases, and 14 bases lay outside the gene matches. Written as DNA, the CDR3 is TGCGCCAGCACCAAAGGCCCTCCTAGCGGGAGTTACACCGGGGAGCTGTTTTTT. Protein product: CASTKGPPSGSYTGELFF.

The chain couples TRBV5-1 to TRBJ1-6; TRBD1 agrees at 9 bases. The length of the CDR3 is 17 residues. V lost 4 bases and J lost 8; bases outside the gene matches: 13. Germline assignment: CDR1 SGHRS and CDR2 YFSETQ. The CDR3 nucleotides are TGCGCCAGCAGCGGAAACAGGGGGCTCGGGAATGATTCACCCCTCCACTTT. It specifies CASSGNRGLGNDSPLHF. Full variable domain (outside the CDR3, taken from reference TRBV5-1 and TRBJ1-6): KAGVTQTPRYLIKTRGQQVTLSCSPISGHRSVSWYQQTPGQGLQFLFEYFSETQRNKGNFPGRFSGRQFSNSRSEMNVSTLELGDSALYLCASSGNRGLGNDSPLHFGNGTRLTVT.

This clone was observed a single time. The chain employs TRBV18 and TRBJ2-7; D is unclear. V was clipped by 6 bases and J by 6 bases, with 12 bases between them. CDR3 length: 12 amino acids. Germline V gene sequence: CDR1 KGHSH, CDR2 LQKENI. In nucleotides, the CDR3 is TGTGCCAGCTCCCCGGCCCCCCCCGAGCAGTACGTC. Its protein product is CASSPAPPEQYV.

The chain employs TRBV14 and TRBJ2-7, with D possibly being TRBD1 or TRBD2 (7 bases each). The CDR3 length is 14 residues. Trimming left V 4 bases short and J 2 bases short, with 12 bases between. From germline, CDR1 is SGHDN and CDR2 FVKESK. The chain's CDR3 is CASSRQGGTYEQYF. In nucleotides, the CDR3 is TGTGCCAGCAGCCGCCAGGGGGGGACCTACGAGCAGTACTTC.

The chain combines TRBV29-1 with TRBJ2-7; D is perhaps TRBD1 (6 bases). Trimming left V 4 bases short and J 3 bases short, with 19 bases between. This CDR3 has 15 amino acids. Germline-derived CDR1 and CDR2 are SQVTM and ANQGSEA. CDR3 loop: CSVASPIQGFYEQYF. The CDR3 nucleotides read TGCAGCGTTGCCAGCCCCATACAGGGCTTCTACGAGCAGTACTTC.

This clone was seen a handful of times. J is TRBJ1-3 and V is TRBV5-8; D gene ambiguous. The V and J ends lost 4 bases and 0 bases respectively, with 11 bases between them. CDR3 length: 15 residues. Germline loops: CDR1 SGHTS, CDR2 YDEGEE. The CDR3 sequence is CASSIQASSGNTIYF. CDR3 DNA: TGTGCCAGCAGCATTCAGGCCTCCTCTGGAAACACCATATATTTT.

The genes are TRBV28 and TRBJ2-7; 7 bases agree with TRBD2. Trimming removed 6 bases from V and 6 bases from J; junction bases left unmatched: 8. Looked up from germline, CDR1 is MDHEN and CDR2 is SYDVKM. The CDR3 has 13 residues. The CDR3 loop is CASSTGGLAEQYV. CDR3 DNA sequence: TGTGCCAGCAGCACCGGGGGGTTAGCCGAGCAGTACGTC.

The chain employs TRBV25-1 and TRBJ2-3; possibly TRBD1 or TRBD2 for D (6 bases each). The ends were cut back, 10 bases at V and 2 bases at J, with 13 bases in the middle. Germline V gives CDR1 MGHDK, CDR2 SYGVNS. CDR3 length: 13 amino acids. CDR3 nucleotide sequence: TGTGCCACCCTTACGGGGGCCACAGATACGCAGTATTTT. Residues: CATLTGATDTQYF. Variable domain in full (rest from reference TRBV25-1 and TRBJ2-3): EADIYQTPRYLVIGTGKKITLECSQTMGHDKMYWYQQDPGMELHLIHYSYGVNSTEKGDLSSESTVSRIRTEHFPLTLESARPSHTSQYLCATLTGATDTQYFGPGTRLTVL.

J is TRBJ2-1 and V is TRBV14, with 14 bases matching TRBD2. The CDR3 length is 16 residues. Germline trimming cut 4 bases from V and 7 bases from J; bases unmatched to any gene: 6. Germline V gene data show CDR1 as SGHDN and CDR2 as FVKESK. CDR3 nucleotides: TGTGCCAGCAGCCCAACGACTAGCGGGAGGGCAAATGAGCAGTTCTTC. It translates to CASSPTTSGRANEQFF.

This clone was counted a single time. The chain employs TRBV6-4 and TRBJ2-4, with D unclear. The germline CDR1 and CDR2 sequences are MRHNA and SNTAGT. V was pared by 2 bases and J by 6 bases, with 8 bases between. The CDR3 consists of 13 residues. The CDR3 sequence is CASSDIWGNIQYF. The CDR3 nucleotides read TGTGCCAGCAGTGACATCTGGGGAAACATTCAGTACTTC.

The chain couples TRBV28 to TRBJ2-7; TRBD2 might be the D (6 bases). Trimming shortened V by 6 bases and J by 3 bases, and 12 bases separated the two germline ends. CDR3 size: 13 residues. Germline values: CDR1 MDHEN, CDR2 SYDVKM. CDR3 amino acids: CASSPGGGYEQYF. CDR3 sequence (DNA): TGTGCCAGCAGCCCCGGGGGTGGCTACGAGCAGTACTTC. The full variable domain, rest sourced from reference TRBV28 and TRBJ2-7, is DVKVTQSSRYLVKRTGEKVFLECVQDMDHENMFWYRQDPGLGLRLIYFSYDVKMKEKGDIPEGYSVSREKKERFSLILESASTNQTSMYLCASSPGGGYEQYFGPGTRLTVT.

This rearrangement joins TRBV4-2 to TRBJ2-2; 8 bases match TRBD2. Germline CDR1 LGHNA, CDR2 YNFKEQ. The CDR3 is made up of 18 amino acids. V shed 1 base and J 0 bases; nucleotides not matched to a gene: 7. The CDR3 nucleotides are TGTGCCAGCAGCCAAGGGGTGGAACTAGCGGCGAACACCGGGGAGCTGTTTTTT. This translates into CASSQGVELAANTGELFF.

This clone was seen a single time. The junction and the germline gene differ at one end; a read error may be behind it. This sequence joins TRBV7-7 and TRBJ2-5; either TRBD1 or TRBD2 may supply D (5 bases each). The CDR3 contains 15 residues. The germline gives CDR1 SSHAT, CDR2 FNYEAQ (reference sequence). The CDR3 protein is CASSLARGGQETQYF. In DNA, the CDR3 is TGTGCTAGCAGCTTAGCGCGTGGGGGCCAAGAGACCCAGTACTTC.